The rows below give T cell receptor beta chains drawn from one sample of a study of graft-versus-host responses after intestinal transplantation. These receptors have no known antigen. Sequenced by immunoSEQ multiplex PCR; TCRdb stores in-frame clones only, minus some. The top ten clones hold approximately 0.1% of a sample with tens of thousands of clones, 91% of them seen once. The source was unstimulated CD4+ T cells sorted from spleen or lymph node cells, collected before intestinal transplant. These receptors all come from a human donor who received an intestinal transplant. Each CDR3 is given with its conserved first and last residue. A D gene is named only where the DNA matches it firmly. Size values are once, few and many counts, or a class for expanded clones, and some rows have none.

j_call clone_size d_call v_call cdr3_aa cdr3_nt
TRBJ1-1 - TRBD1 TRBV30 CAWDRDREAFF TGTGCCTGGGACCGGGACAGGGAAGCTTTCTTT
TRBJ1-1 - - TRBV6-5 CASSYSTQVNTEAFF TGTGCCAGCAGTTACTCGACCCAGGTGAACACTGAAGCTTTCTTT
TRBJ2-5 - TRBD2 TRBV10-3 CAISGTSGRQETQYF TGTGCCATCAGCGGGACTAGCGGTAGACAAGAGACCCAGTACTTC
TRBJ2-1 - TRBD2 TRBV4-1 CASSQDVESGAGGYNEQFF TGCGCCAGCAGCCAAGATGTGGAGAGTGGGGCGGGGGGCTACAATGAGCAGTTCTTC
TRBJ2-3 - - TRBV5-6 CASSLGPGTSTDTQYF TGTGCCAGCAGCTTGGGACCAGGGACTAGCACAGATACGCAGTATTTT
TRBJ1-1 - - TRBV11-2 CASSLTRRQEAFF TGTGCCAGCAGCTTAACGAGGCGACAGGAAGCTTTCTTT
TRBJ1-2 - TRBD1 TRBV25-1 CASSGRDSYYGYTF TGTGCCAGCAGTGGCAGGGACAGTTACTATGGCTACACCTTC
TRBJ1-2 once - TRBV18 CASSSGPNYGYTF TGTGCCAGCTCAAGTGGCCCTAACTATGGCTACACCTTC
TRBJ2-1 - - TRBV5-1 CASSLAAEPYNEQFF TGCGCCAGCAGCTTGGCAGCGGAACCATACAATGAGCAGTTCTTC
TRBJ1-1 - - TRBV10-1 CASSEQLNTEAFF TGCGCCAGCAGTGAACAGTTGAACACTGAAGCTTTCTTT
TRBJ2-1 - TRBD2 TRBV9 CASSVETSGGEQFF TGTGCCAGCAGCGTCGAGACTAGCGGGGGGGAGCAGTTCTTC
TRBJ2-5 - TRBD2 TRBV5-1 CASSFSGGSVKTQYF TGCGCCAGCAGCTTTAGCGGGGGGTCGGTAAAGACCCAGTACTTC
TRBJ1-2 - TRBD1 TRBV7-9 CASSLAIGQGGIYGYTF TGTGCCAGCAGCTTAGCGATAGGACAGGGTGGAATCTATGGCTACACCTTC
TRBJ1-2 once - TRBV25-1 CASEEGGGYGYTF TGTGCCAGTGAGGAGGGGGGGGGTTATGGCTACACCTTC
TRBJ1-2 - - TRBV29-1 CSVDLIRGEGGYTF TGCAGCGTTGACTTAATTCGGGGAGAGGGCGGCTACACCTTC
TRBJ1-4 few TRBD1 TRBV5-1 CASSLVQGENEKLFF TGCGCCAGCAGCTTGGTCCAGGGGGAGAATGAAAAACTGTTTTTT
TRBJ2-3 - TRBD2 TRBV10-3 CAISDGLAQYF TGTGCCATCAGTGACGGACTAGCGCAGTATTTT
TRBJ1-1 - - TRBV30 CAWTRVGGFNTEAFF TGTGCCTGGACCCGTGTTGGGGGGTTTAACACTGAAGCTTTCTTT
TRBJ1-5 once TRBD1 TRBV4-2 CASSQARTGNQPQHF TGTGCCAGCAGCCAAGCCCGGACAGGGAATCAGCCCCAGCATTTT
TRBJ1-6 - - TRBV7-2 CASSPIPGNSPLHF TGTGCCAGCAGCCCAATCCCGGGGAATTCACCCCTCCACTTT
TRBJ1-2 - - TRBV30 CAWSASVYGYTF TGTGCCTGGAGCGCCTCGGTATATGGCTACACCTTC
TRBJ2-3 - TRBD2 TRBV5-6 CASSAGTRVTDTQYF TGTGCCAGCAGCGCCGGGACTAGAGTAACAGATACGCAGTATTTT
TRBJ2-5 - - TRBV7-2 CASSLAGGLETQYF TGTGCCAGCAGCTTAGCGGGGGGACTAGAGACCCAGTACTTC
TRBJ1-3 - - TRBV6-1 CASSAMEGTASRGNAIYF TGTGCCAGCAGTGCGATGGAGGGGACCGCCTCGAGGGGAAACGCCATATATTTT
TRBJ1-4 once TRBD1 TRBV7-8 CASSLAPTGREKLFF TGTGCCAGCAGCTTAGCGCCGACAGGGAGGGAAAAACTGTTTTTT
TRBJ2-6 - - TRBV5-6 CASSLHSSGANVLTF TGTGCCAGCAGCCTCCACAGCTCTGGGGCCAACGTCCTGACTTTC
TRBJ1-1 - - TRBV30 CAWSKTRDTHTEAFF TGTGCCTGGAGCAAGACCCGGGACACCCACACTGAAGCTTTCTTT
TRBJ2-3 - TRBD2 TRBV9 CASSVVSGGADTQYF TGTGCCAGCAGCGTAGTTAGCGGGGGTGCAGATACGCAGTATTTT
TRBJ1-3 - - TRBV7-2 CASSFRTGHSGNTIYF TGTGCCAGCAGCTTTAGAACAGGGCACTCTGGAAACACCATATATTTT
TRBJ1-1 - TRBD1 TRBV29-1 CSVEVATGDTEAFF TGCAGCGTTGAAGTGGCCACAGGGGACACTGAAGCTTTCTTT
TRBJ2-3 once - TRBV7-2 CASNSFPTDTQYF TGTGCCAGCAACTCTTTTCCTACAGATACGCAGTATTTT
TRBJ2-5 - TRBD2 TRBV5-1 CASSLASGRGETQYF TGCGCCAGCAGCTTGGCCAGCGGGCGGGGGGAGACCCAGTACTTC
TRBJ2-5 - - TRBV18 CASSPGGATETQYF TGTGCCAGCTCACCAGGGGGGGCGACGGAGACCCAGTACTTC
TRBJ1-2 - TRBD1 TRBV18 CASSLQGSGNGYTF TGTGCCAGCTCATTACAGGGGTCGGGCAATGGCTACACCTTC
TRBJ2-7 - TRBD1 TRBV6-6 CASSLGQGGEQYF TGTGCCAGCAGTTTAGGACAGGGTGGCGAGCAGTACTTC
TRBJ2-7 - TRBD1 TRBV7-9 CASSQGQGPSARQYF TGTGCCAGCAGCCAGGGACAGGGCCCAAGCGCTAGGCAGTACTTC
TRBJ2-7 - TRBD1 TRBV11-3 CASSHGQGASYEQYF TGTGCCAGCAGCCATGGCCAGGGGGCCTCCTACGAGCAGTACTTC
TRBJ2-7 - TRBD2 TRBV10-2 CASSRTSGTYEQYF TGCGCCAGCAGCCGGACTAGCGGAACCTACGAGCAGTACTTC
TRBJ2-5 - TRBD1 TRBV5-4 CASSLGQGRETQYF TGTGCCAGCAGCTTAGGACAGGGGAGGGAGACCCAGTACTTC
TRBJ1-6 - - TRBV2 CASSLPRLREENGVALHF TGTGCCAGCAGCCTACCTCGTCTCAGGGAGGAGAACGGTGTGGCCCTCCACTTT
TRBJ1-1 once TRBD1 TRBV5-1 CASSLGTGDGGTEAFF TGCGCCAGCAGCTTGGGGACAGGGGATGGGGGCACTGAAGCTTTCTTT
TRBJ2-3 - - TRBV4-3 CASSQDLSLARTDTQYF TGCGCCAGCAGCCAAGATCTCTCACTAGCTCGAACAGATACGCAGTATTTT
TRBJ2-7 - - TRBV7-8 CASSLLNTYEQYF TGTGCCAGCAGCTTATTGAACACCTACGAGCAGTACTTC
TRBJ2-1 - TRBD2 TRBV10-2 CASSLGLAGALNYNEQFF TGCGCCAGCAGTCTCGGACTAGCGGGGGCCCTGAACTACAATGAGCAGTTCTTC
TRBJ1-3 few - TRBV7-9 CASSLAAGISGNTIYF TGTGCCAGCAGCTTAGCGGCAGGAATCTCTGGAAACACCATATATTTT
TRBJ1-1 - TRBD1 TRBV6-5 CASSYGQGNTEAFF TGTGCCAGCAGTTACGGACAGGGAAACACTGAAGCTTTCTTT
TRBJ2-1 - TRBD2 TRBV30 CAGRAGGQQFF TGTGCCGGGAGAGCGGGGGGTCAGCAGTTCTTC
TRBJ1-6 - - TRBV5-8 CASTTTGNSPLHF TGTGCCAGCACTACAACAGGGAACTCACCCCTCCACTTT
TRBJ2-1 - TRBD1 TRBV4-3 CASSQTGEKYNEQFF TGCGCCAGCAGCCAAACAGGGGAAAAGTACAATGAGCAGTTCTTC
TRBJ1-1 - - TRBV19 CASSIAVPAGAFF TGTGCCAGTAGTATAGCCGTCCCCGCGGGAGCTTTCTTT
TRBJ1-1 - - TRBV5-1 CASSQGPTKNTEAFF TGCGCCAGCAGCCAGGGTCCTACTAAGAACACTGAAGCTTTCTTT
TRBJ1-5 - TRBD1 TRBV15 CATSRFSTGQSNQPQHF TGTGCCACCAGCAGGTTTTCGACAGGGCAATCCAATCAGCCCCAGCATTTT
TRBJ2-1 once - TRBV9 CASSASTSSYNEQFF TGTGCCAGCAGCGCGAGCACTTCCTCCTACAATGAGCAGTTCTTC